These 8 T cell receptor beta chains were sequenced from one sample in a study of blood T cell repertoires in COVID-19. Data came from immunoSEQ multiplex PCR; TCRdb stores just in-frame clones and leaves some out. The sample includes some 270,000 clones, roughly 90% seen only once; the top ten take 2.5% to 3%. Material for sequencing was PBMCs or T cells enriched from blood (not recorded which). These receptors came from a man aged 35-49 years who had been exposed to COVID-19.

This sequence joins TRBV2 and TRBJ1-5; the match to TRBD1 covers 11 bases. V was pared by 4 bases and J by 5 bases, with 7 bases of the junction left unmatched. Germline CDR1 is SNHLY and CDR2 is FYNNEI. The CDR3 spans 16 residues. CDR3 residues: CASSGPGQGVDQPQHF. The CDR3 DNA follows: TGTGCCAGCAGTGGGCCGGGACAGGGGGTCGATCAGCCCCAGCATTTT.

The J gene is TRBJ2-7, the V gene TRBV10-3, with 14 bases aligning to TRBD2. The germline V gene encodes CDR1 ENHRY and CDR2 SYGVKD. This CDR3 comprises 16 residues. The V gene end was trimmed by 2 bases and the J gene end by 7 bases; junction bases not matched to a gene: 7. The CDR3 sequence is CAISEVGTSGSYEQYF. CDR3 bases: TGTGCCATCAGTGAGGTCGGGACTAGCGGGAGTTATGAGCAGTACTTC.

V and J are TRBV15 and TRBJ1-3, with D uncertain. This CDR3 is 15 amino acids long. The V and J ends lost 2 bases and 0 bases respectively, with 8 bases between them. Germline V gene sequence: CDR1 LNHNV, CDR2 YYDKDF (reference sequence). The CDR3 here is CATSRSTSSGNTIYF. DNA of the CDR3: TGTGCCACCAGCAGAAGTACCAGCTCTGGAAACACCATATATTTT.

The chain carries TRBV11-2 and TRBJ2-7; 12 bases map to TRBD2. The CDR3 runs to 16 residues. V lost 5 bases and J lost 0; bases outside the gene matches: 5. Looked up from germline, CDR1 is SGHAT and CDR2 is FQNNGV. CDR3 residues: CASSHGLAGRSYEQYF. CDR3 nucleotide sequence: TGTGCCAGCAGCCACGGACTAGCGGGGCGCTCCTACGAGCAGTACTTC. The full variable domain, in which reference TRBV11-2 and TRBJ2-7 provide the parts outside the CDR3, is EAGVAQSPRYKIIEKRQSVAFWCNPISGHATLYWYQQILGQGPKLLIQFQNNGVVDDSQLPKDRFSAERLKGVDSTLKIQPAKLEDSAVYLCASSHGLAGRSYEQYFGPGTRLTVT.

The CDR3 DNA follows: TGTGCCAGCAGCTTAGATCTGCAGGCCGATGAGCAGTTCTTC. As protein: CASSLDLQADEQFF. The chain combines TRBV11-3 with TRBJ2-1; no definite D call. Germline CDR1 SGHNT, CDR2 YENEEA. V was pared by 0 bases and J by 8 bases, with 11 bases between. This CDR3 is built from 14 residues. Using reference TRBV11-3 and TRBJ2-1 for the parts outside the CDR3, the full variable domain is EAGVVQSPRYKIIEKKQPVAFWCNPISGHNTLYWYLQNLGQGPELLIRYENEEAVDDSQLPKDRFSAERLKGVDSTLKIQPAELGDSAVYLCASSLDLQADEQFFGPGTRLTVL.

This chain connects TRBV27 to TRBJ2-7; 9 positions agree with TRBD2. This CDR3 spans 14 amino acids. The V gene's germline CDR1 is MNHEY and CDR2 SMNVEV (reference sequence). The V gene end was trimmed by 6 bases and the J gene end by 5 bases; junction bases not matched to a gene: 8. The CDR3 region is CASSLAGSLDEQYF. The CDR3 DNA reads TGTGCCAGCAGCCTAGCGGGAAGTCTCGACGAGCAGTACTTC.

This clone has more than one count but fewer than ten. This rearrangement joins TRBV6-5 to TRBJ2-7; 7 nucleotides line up with TRBD1. Germline CDR1 reads MNHEY; CDR2 reads SVGAGI. The CDR3 spans 13 residues. J gave up 4 bases and V 2 bases, and 2 bases lay outside the gene matches. The DNA for the CDR3 is TGTGCCAGCAGTTACCGGACAGGATACGAGCAGTACTTC. The encoded protein is CASSYRTGYEQYF.

The V call is TRBV7-9, the J call TRBJ2-1; D not resolved. Trimming stripped 5 bases from V and 7 bases from J, with 9 bases between. This CDR3 region has 12 residues. The germline gives CDR1 SEHNR, CDR2 FQNEAQ (reference sequence). The CDR3 DNA sequence: TGTGCCAGCAGCGCGGAACTTAATGAGCAGTTCTTC. This sequence encodes CASSAELNEQFF.